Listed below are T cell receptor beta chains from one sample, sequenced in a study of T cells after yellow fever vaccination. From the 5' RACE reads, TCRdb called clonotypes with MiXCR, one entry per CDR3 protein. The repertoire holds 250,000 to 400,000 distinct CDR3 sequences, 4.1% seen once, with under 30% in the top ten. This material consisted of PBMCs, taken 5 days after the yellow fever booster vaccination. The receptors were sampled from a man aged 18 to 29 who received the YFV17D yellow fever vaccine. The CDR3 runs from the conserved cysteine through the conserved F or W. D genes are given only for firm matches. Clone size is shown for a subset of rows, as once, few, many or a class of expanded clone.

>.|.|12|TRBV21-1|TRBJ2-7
TGTGCCAGCATCACGAACTTTTACGAGCAGTACTTC
CASITNFYEQYF
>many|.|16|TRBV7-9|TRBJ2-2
TGTGCCAGCAGCTTCCCGCCGGGGGCAGCGGACGGGGAGCTGTTTTTT
CASSFPPGAADGELFF
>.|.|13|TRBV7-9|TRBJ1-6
TGTGCCAGCAAAAGGGGCTTCGATTCACCCCTCCACTTT
CASKRGFDSPLHF
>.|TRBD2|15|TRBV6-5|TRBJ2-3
TGTGCCAGCAGTTACACGCCTAGCGGGGGAGATACGCAGTATTTT
CASSYTPSGGDTQYF
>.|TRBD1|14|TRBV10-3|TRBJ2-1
TGTGCCATCAGTGAGCTGGGGACAGACAATGAGCAGTTCTTC
CAISELGTDNEQFF
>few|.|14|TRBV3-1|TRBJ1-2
TGTGCCAGCAGCCAAGAAGGCCTTAACTATGGCTACACCTTC
CASSQEGLNYGYTF
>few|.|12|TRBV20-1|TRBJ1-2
TGCAGTCCCGGTCGACCTGGGCAGGGCTACACCTTC
CSPGRPGQGYTF
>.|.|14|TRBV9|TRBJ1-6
TGTGCCAGCAGCAAAGGGACACCTATCTCACCCCTCCACTTT
CASSKGTPISPLHF
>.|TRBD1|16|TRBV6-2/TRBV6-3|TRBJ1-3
TGTGCCAGCGGCCCAATGGGACAGGGAGGAAAGGACACCATATATTTT
CASGPMGQGGKDTIYF
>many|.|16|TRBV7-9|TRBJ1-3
TGTGCCAGCAGCCTCCGGAGGAGTAGCTCTGGAAACACCATATATTTT
CASSLRRSSSGNTIYF
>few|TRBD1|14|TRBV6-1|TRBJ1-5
TGTGCCAGCAGTGAGGGAGGGGGCATGGAGCCCCAGCATTTT
CASSEGGGMEPQHF
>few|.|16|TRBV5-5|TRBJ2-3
TGTGCCAGCAGCTTGCCCGGGTTCCCCCCACCAGATACGCAGTATTTT
CASSLPGFPPPDTQYF
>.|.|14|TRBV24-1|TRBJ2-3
TGTGCCACCAGTGAGGGGGATAGCACAGATACGCAGTATTTT
CATSEGDSTDTQYF
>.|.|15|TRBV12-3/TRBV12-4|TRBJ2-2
TGTGCCAGCAGTTTAGTCCCAGCGCACACCGGGGAGCTGTTTTTT
CASSLVPAHTGELFF
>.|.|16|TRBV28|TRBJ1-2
TGTGCCAGCAGTTTGGGAGCAGGAGCGACGAGTTATGGCTACACCTTC
CASSLGAGATSYGYTF
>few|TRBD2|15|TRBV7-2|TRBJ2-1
TGTGCCAGCAGCTCCGGGACTAGTCCCTACAATGAGCAGTTCTTC
CASSSGTSPYNEQFF
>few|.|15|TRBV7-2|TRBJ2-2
TGTGCCAGCAGCTTAGTATGGCCGGTAGCCGGGGAGCTGTTTTTT
CASSLVWPVAGELFF
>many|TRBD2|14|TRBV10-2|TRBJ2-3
TGCGCCAGCAACCCGACTAGCGGGGGAGGTACGCAGTATTTT
CASNPTSGGGTQYF
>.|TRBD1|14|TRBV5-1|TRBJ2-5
TGCGCCAGCAGCTATCAGGGGGTCGAAGAGACCCAGTACTTC
CASSYQGVEETQYF
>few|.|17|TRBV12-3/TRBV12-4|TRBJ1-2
TGTGCCAGCAGCCGTCTGGGAACCTCGGGGGCTAACTATGGCTACACCTTC
CASSRLGTSGANYGYTF
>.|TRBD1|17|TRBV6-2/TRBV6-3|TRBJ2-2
TGTGCCAGCCTCACCTTTCTCGGGACAGGTTTCACCGGGGAGCTGTTTTTT
CASLTFLGTGFTGELFF
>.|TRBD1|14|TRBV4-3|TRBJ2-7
TGCGCCAGCAGCCAAGGGGACAGTTCCTACGAGCAGTACTTC
CASSQGDSSYEQYF
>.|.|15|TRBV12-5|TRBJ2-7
TGTGCTAGTGGTCTGGGAGGAACTAACCTCTACGAGCAGTACTTC
CASGLGGTNLYEQYF
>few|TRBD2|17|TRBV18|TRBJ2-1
TGTGCCAGCTCCCGGACTAGCGGGGGAGCCCGCGACAATGAGCAGTTCTTC
CASSRTSGGARDNEQFF
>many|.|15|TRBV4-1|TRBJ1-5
TGCGCCAGCAGCCTGAGGGAGAATTCCAATCAGCCCCAGCATTTT
CASSLRENSNQPQHF
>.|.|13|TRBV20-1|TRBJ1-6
TGCAGTGCAAGGGTAGGAGGGAATTCACCCCTCCACTTT
CSARVGGNSPLHF
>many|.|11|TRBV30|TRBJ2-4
TGTGCCTGGAGTGTAAATCGCATTCAGTACTTC
CAWSVNRIQYF
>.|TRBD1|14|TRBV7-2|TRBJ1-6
TGTGCCAGCAGCTTACCGGGACAGCATTCACCCCTCCACTTT
CASSLPGQHSPLHF
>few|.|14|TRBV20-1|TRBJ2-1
TGCAGTGCTGTAGGGACGGACTCCTACAATGAGCAGTTCTTC
CSAVGTDSYNEQFF
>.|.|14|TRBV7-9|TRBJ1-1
TGTGCCAGCAGCTTAGCGCACCACAGGGATGAAGCTTTCTTT
CASSLAHHRDEAFF
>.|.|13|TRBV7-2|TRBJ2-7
TGTGCCAGCAGCCCACCCTCCTCCTACGAGCAGTACTTC
CASSPPSSYEQYF
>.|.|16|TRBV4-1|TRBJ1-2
TGCGCCAGCAGCCGAACCCAGGTCGACAGAAGCTATGGCTACACCTTC
CASSRTQVDRSYGYTF
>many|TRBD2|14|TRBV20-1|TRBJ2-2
TGCAGTGCTAGACCCTCATTTAGCGGGAGGGAGCTGTTTTTT
CSARPSFSGRELFF
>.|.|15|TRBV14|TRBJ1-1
TGTGCCAGCAGCCAAGATGCGGGGGTCGGGACTGAAGCTTTCTTT
CASSQDAGVGTEAFF
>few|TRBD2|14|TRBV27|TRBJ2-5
TGTGCCAGCACTAGCGGGGGGGCCGACGAGACCCAGTACTTC
CASTSGGADETQYF
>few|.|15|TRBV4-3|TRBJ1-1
TGCGCCAGCAGCCAAGAACGACGGATGAACACTGAAGCTTTCTTT
CASSQERRMNTEAFF
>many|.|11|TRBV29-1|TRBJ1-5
TGCAGCGAATATGGCGGCGAGCCCCAGCATTTT
CSEYGGEPQHF
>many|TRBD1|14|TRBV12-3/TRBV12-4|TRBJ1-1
TGTGCCAGCAGTTGGACAGGGGCGAACACTGAAGCTTTCTTT
CASSWTGANTEAFF
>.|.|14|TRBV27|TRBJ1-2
TGTGCCAGCAGTTTCACGAACAGGGACTATGGCTACACCTTC
CASSFTNRDYGYTF
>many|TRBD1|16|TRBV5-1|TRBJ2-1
TGCGCCAGCAGCTCGCCGAGGACCAGGGGGAACAATGAGCAGTTCTTC
CASSSPRTRGNNEQFF
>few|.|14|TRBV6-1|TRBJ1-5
TGTGCCAGCCAGAGGGCACAGATCAATCAGCCCCAGCATTTT
CASQRAQINQPQHF
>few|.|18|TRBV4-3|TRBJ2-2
TGCGCCAGCAGCCAAGTGAGGGGGTCTGACCTCAACACCGGGGAGCTGTTTTTT
CASSQVRGSDLNTGELFF
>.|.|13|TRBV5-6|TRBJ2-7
TGTGCCAGCAGCTTGGGTACCTTCTACGAGCAGTACTTC
CASSLGTFYEQYF
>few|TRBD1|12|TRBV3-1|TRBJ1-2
TGTGCCAGCAGCCAAGAATCCAGGGGGCTCACCTTC
CASSQESRGLTF
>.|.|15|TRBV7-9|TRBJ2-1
TGTGCCAGCAGCGCCAGCGGGACAGCTTACAATGAGCAGTTCTTC
CASSASGTAYNEQFF
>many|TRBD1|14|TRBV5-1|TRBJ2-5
TGCGCCAGCAGCTTTGACAGGGCTCAAGAGACCCAGTACTTC
CASSFDRAQETQYF
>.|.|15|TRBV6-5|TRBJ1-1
TGTGCCAGCAGTTACTCGATTTCGTTTCGGACTGAAGCTTTCTTT
CASSYSISFRTEAFF
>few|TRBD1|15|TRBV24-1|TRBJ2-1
TGTGCCACCAGTGATACAGGGGGCAACTACAATGAGCAGTTCTTC
CATSDTGGNYNEQFF
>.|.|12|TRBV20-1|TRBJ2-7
TGCAGTGCCGCTAGCGCTGACTACGAGCAGTACTTC
CSAASADYEQYF
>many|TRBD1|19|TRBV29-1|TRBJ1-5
TGCAGCCTCCGGACCCAATTTGGGTACGCCGGACAGGGCTGTCAGCCCCAGCATTTT
CSLRTQFGYAGQGCQPQHF
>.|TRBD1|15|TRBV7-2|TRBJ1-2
TGTGCCAGCAGCTTAGGACAGGGGGCGATCTATGGCTACACCTTC
CASSLGQGAIYGYTF
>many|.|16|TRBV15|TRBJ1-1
TGTGCCACCAGCAGAGATGGGTGGGCGGGAGGAGATGGAGCTTTCTTT
CATSRDGWAGGDGAFF
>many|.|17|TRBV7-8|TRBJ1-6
TGTGCCAGCAGCTCCCCCCTCGAAAGCTCCTATAATTCACCCCTCCACTTT
CASSSPLESSYNSPLHF
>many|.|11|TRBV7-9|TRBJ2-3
TGTGCCAGCAGCCCCCTAGATACGCAGTATTTT
CASSPLDTQYF